This T cell receptor beta chain was documented in a study of blood T cells in healthy people across ages. Study-level points and caveats: The diversity estimates, figures obtained from one million T cells, were considered underestimates.

Alongside a J-beta primer mix, a sample-barcoded 5' primer served in a second PCR lasting about 7 to 12 cycles. MiXCR, run by TCRdb on the 5' RACE reads, gives a single entry per CDR3 protein. The sample contains roughly 680,000 distinct CDR3 sequences, 20% to 25% of which appear only once. As concerns this clonotype: Its specificity is not known.

V dropped 5 bases and J dropped 2 bases, with 7 bases sitting between them. This CDR3 has 13 residues. Germline assignment: CDR1 SGHTA and CDR2 FQGNSA. The sequenced material came from blood. This sequence originates from a man in his sixties or seventies in good health. The V gene is TRBV7-2, the J gene TRBJ2-4; D unclear. The CDR3 DNA reads TGTGCCAGCAGCCCACAGACCAAAAACATTCAGTACTTC. It encodes CASSPQTKNIQYF.